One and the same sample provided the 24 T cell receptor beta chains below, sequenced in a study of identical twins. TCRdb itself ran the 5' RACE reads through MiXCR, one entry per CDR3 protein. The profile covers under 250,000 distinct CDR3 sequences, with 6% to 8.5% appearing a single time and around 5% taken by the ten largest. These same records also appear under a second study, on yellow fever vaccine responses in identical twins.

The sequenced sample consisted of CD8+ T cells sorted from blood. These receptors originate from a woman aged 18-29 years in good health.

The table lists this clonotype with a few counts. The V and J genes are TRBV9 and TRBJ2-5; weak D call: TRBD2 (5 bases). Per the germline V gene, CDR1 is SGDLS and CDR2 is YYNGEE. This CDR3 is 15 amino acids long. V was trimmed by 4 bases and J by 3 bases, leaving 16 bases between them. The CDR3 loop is CASSRHREREETQYF. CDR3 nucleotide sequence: TGTGCCAGCAGCAGACACCGGGAACGCGAAGAGACCCAGTACTTC.

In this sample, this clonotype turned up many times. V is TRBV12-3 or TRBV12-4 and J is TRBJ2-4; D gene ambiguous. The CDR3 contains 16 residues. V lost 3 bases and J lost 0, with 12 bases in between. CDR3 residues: CASSFGYGSAKNIQYF. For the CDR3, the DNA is TGTGCCAGCAGTTTCGGGTACGGCTCAGCCAAAAACATTCAGTACTTC.

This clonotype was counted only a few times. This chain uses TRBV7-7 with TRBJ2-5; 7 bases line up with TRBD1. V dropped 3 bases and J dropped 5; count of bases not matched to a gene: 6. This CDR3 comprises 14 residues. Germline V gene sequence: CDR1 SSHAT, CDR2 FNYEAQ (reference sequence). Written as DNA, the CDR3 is TGTGCCAGCAGCTTGGGAAGGGGGCGCGAGACCCAGTACTTC. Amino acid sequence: CASSLGRGRETQYF.

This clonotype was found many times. CDR3 bases: TGTGCCAGCAGCTTAGATGGGTCCTACGAGCAGTACGTC. It yields the protein CASSLDGSYEQYV. The rearrangement uses TRBV13 and TRBJ2-7; D ambiguous. Germline V CDR1 and CDR2: PRHDT, FYEKMQ (reference sequence). V lost 1 base and J lost 1, with 5 bases in between. The CDR3 spans 13 residues.

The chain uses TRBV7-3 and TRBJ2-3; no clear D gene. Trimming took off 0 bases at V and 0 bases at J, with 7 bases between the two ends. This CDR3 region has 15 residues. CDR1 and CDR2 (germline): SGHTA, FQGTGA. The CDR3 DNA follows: TGTGCCAGCAGCTTAACAGAAACTAGCACAGATACGCAGTATTTT. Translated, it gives CASSLTETSTDTQYF.

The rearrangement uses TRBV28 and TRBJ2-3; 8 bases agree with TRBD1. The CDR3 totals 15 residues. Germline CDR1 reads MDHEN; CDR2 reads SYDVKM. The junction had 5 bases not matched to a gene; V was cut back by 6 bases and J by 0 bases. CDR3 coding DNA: TGTGCCAGCAGCCAACAGGGGGATAGCACAGATACGCAGTATTTT. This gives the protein CASSQQGDSTDTQYF. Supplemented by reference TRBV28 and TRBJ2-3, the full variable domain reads DVKVTQSSRYLVKRTGEKVFLECVQDMDHENMFWYRQDPGLGLRLIYFSYDVKMKEKGDIPEGYSVSREKKERFSLILESASTNQTSMYLCASSQQGDSTDTQYFGPGTRLTVL.

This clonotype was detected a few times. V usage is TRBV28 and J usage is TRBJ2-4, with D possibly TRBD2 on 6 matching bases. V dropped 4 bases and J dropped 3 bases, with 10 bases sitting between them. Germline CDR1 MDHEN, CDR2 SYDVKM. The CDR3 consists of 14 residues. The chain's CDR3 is CASSWRVGKNIQYF. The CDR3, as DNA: TGTGCCAGCAGTTGGAGGGTCGGCAAAAACATTCAGTACTTC.

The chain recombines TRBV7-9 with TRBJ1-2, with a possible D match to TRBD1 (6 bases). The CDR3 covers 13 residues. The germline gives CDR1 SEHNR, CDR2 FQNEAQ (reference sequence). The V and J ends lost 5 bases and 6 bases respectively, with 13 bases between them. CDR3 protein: CASSPQDRDGYTF. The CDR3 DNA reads TGTGCCAGCAGCCCTCAGGACAGAGATGGCTACACCTTC.

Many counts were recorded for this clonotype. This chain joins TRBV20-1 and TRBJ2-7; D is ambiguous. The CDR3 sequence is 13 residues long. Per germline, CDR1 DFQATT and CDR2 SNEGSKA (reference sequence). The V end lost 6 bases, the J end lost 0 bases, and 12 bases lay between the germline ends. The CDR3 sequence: CSAPTRSSYEQYF. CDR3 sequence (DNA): TGCAGTGCCCCGACAAGAAGCTCCTACGAGCAGTACTTC.

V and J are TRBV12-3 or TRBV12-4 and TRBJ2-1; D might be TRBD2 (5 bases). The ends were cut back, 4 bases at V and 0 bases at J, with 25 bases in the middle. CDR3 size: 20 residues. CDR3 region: CASSSYPGVQLKSSYNEQFF. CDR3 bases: TGTGCCAGCAGTTCCTACCCCGGGGTTCAATTAAAGAGCTCCTACAATGAGCAGTTCTTC.

The CDR3 bases are TGCGCCAGCAGCTTGGACCCGGGCAGCGTATACCAAGAGACCCAGTACTTC. Protein product: CASSLDPGSVYQETQYF. The V gene is TRBV5-1, the J gene TRBJ2-5; the D is unclear. The CDR3 sequence is 17 residues long. Germline loops: CDR1 SGHRS, CDR2 YFSETQ. V was cut by 0 bases and J by 0 bases, with 15 bases left in between.

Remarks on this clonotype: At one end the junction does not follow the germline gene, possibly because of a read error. The CDR3 region is CACSLIPAGPGETQYF. DNA of the CDR3: TGTGCCTGCAGCTTAATCCCAGCGGGACCGGGGGAGACCCAGTACTTC. The rearrangement links TRBV11-2 to TRBJ2-5; 7 nucleotides agree with TRBD2. Germline CDR1 reads SGHAT; CDR2 reads FQNNGV. The length of the CDR3 is 16 residues.

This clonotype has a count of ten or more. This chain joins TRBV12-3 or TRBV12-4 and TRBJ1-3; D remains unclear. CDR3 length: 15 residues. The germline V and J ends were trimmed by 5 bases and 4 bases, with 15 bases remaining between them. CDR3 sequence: CASSPQVARGNTIYF. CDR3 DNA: TGTGCCAGCAGTCCCCAGGTGGCTCGGGGAAACACCATATATTTT.

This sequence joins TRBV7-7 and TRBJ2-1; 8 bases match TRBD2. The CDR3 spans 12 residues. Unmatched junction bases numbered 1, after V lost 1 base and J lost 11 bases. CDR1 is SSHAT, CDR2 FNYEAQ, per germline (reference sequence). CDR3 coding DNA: TGTGCCAGCAGCTTAGTAGCGGGGCAGCAGTTCTTC. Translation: CASSLVAGQQFF. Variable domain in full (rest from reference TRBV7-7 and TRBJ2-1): GAGVSQSPRYKVTKRGQDVTLRCDPISSHATLYWYQQALGQGPEFLTYFNYEAQPDKSGLPSDRFSAERPEGSISTLTIQRTEQRDSAMYRCASSLVAGQQFFGPGTRLTVL.

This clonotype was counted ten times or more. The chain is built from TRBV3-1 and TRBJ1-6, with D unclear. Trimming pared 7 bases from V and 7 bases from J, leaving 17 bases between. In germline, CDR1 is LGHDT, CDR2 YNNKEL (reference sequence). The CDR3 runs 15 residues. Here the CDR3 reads CASTPLGTVNSPLHF. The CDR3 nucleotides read TGTGCCAGCACCCCTTTGGGCACTGTAAATTCACCCCTCCACTTT.

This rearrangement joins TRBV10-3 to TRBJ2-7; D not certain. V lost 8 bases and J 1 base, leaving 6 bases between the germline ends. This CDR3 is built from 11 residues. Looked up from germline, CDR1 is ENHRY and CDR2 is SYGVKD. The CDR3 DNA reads TGTGCCATCGGGAATTCCTACGAGCAGTACGTC. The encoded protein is CAIGNSYEQYV.

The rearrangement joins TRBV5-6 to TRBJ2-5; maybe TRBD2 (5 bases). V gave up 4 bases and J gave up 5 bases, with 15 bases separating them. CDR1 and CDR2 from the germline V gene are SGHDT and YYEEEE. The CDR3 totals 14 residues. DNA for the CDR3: TGTGCCAGCAGCCCGACGGGCCCGGGGGAGACCCAGTACTTC. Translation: CASSPTGPGETQYF.

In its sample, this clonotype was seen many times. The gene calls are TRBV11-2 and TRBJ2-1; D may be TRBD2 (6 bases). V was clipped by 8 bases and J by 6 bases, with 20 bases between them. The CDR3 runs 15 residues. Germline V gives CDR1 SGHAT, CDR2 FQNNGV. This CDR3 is CASSQERDLSNEQFF. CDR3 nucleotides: TGTGCCAGCTCCCAAGAAAGGGACTTATCCAATGAGCAGTTCTTC.

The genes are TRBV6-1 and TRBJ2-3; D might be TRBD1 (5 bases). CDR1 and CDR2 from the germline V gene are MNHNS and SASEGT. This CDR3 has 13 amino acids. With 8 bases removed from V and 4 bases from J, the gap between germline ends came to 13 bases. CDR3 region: CASGRAVADTQYF. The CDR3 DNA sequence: TGTGCCAGCGGCAGGGCGGTTGCAGATACGCAGTATTTT.

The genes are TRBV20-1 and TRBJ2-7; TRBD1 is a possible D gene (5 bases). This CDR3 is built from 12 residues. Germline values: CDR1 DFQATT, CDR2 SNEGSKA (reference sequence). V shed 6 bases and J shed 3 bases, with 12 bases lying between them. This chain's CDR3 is CSAPGQLYEQYF. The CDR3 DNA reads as TGCAGTGCCCCCGGACAACTCTACGAGCAGTACTTC.

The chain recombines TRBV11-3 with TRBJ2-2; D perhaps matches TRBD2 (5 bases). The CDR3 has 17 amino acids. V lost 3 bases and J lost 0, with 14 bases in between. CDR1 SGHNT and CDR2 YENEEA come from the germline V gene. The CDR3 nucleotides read TGTGCCAGCAGCTTTCCTTCGGACTTGCCGAACACCGGGGAGCTGTTTTTT. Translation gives CASSFPSDLPNTGELFF. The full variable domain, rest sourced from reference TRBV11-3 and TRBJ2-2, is EAGVVQSPRYKIIEKKQPVAFWCNPISGHNTLYWYLQNLGQGPELLIRYENEEAVDDSQLPKDRFSAERLKGVDSTLKIQPAELGDSAVYLCASSFPSDLPNTGELFFGEGSRLTVL.

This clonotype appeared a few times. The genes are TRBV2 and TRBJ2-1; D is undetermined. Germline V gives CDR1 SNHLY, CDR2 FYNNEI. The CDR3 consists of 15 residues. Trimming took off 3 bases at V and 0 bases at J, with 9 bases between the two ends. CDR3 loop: CASSDWASSYNEQFF. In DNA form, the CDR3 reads TGTGCCAGCAGTGACTGGGCGAGCTCCTACAATGAGCAGTTCTTC.

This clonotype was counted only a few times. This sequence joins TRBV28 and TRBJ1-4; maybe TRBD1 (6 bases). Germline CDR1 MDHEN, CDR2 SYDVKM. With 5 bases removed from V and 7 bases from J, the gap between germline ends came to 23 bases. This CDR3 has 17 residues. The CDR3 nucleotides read TGTGCCAGCAGTCCCTTTCGACGATCCCCCAGGGGTGAAAAACTGTTTTTT. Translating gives CASSPFRRSPRGEKLFF.

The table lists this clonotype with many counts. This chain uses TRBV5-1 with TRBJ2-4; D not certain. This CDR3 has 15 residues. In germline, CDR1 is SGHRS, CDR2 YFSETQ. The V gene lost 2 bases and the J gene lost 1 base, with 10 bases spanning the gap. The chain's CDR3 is CASSLAGAAKNIQYF. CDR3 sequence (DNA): TGCGCCAGCAGCTTAGCCGGAGCCGCCAAAAACATTCAGTACTTC.